These 10 T cell receptor beta chains were sequenced from one sample in a study of cytomegalovirus exposure and HLA in healthy donors. PCR primers comprised 60 Vbeta and 13 Jbeta primers. Measured with immunoSEQ multiplex PCR; TCRdb has only the in-frame clones, and not every one. The profile shows about 91,000 clones, about two thirds of them singletons. Sequenced sample: PBMCs. These receptors all stem from a human donor in good health.

The chain links TRBV5-6 to TRBJ2-7; TRBD1 matches at 9 bases. This CDR3 contains 15 residues. Per the germline V gene, CDR1 is SGHDT and CDR2 is YYEEEE. Losses at the gene ends were 1 base for V and 4 bases for J; bases not matched to a gene: 6. The CDR3 reads CASSLPGQGRYEQYF. As DNA, the CDR3 is TGTGCCAGCAGCTTGCCGGGACAGGGACGGTACGAGCAGTACTTC.

This chain's CDR3 is CASRRGLSTDTQYF. Here the CDR3 DNA reads TGTGCCAGCAGGCGGGGACTCTCCACAGATACGCAGTATTTT. This sequence joins TRBV14 and TRBJ2-3; perhaps TRBD2 as D (6 bases). Trimming took 6 bases from V and 2 from J, leaving 12 bases between them. Per germline, CDR1 SGHDN and CDR2 FVKESK. CDR3 length: 14 amino acids. Full variable domain (missing parts from reference TRBV14 and TRBJ2-3): EAGVTQFPSHSVIEKGQTVTLRCDPISGHDNLYWYRRVMGKEIKFLLHFVKESKQDESGMPNNRFLAERTGGTYSTLKVQPAELEDSGVYFCASRRGLSTDTQYFGPGTRLTVL.

The chain couples TRBV19 to TRBJ2-5, with 10 bases fitting TRBD2. From germline, CDR1 is LNHDA and CDR2 SQIVND (reference sequence). After removal of 3 bases from V and 4 bases from J, the junction contained 5 bases not matched to a gene. The CDR3 loop spans 15 amino acids. The CDR3 sequence: CASSMQASGGETQYF. In nucleotides, the CDR3 is TGTGCCAGTAGTATGCAGGCTAGCGGGGGAGAGACCCAGTACTTC.

The genes are TRBV7-6 and TRBJ1-6, with 10 bases fitting TRBD1. The ends lost 2 bases at V and 12 bases at J; junction bases unmatched: 7. CDR1 and CDR2 from the germline V gene are SGHVS and FNYEAQ. This CDR3 comprises 15 residues. This chain's CDR3 is CASSLSGTGVVPLHF. CDR3 coding DNA: TGTGCCAGCAGCTTATCGGGGACAGGGGTAGTACCCCTCCACTTT.

The chain uses TRBV7-8 and TRBJ2-3, with D possibly being TRBD2 (6 bases). Trimming stripped 5 bases from V and 2 bases from J, with 8 bases between. The germline gives CDR1 SGHVS, CDR2 FQNEAQ. The CDR3 sequence is 13 residues long. CDR3 sequence (DNA): TGTGCCAGCAGCGCGGGGTTCACAGATACGCAGTATTTT. Translated, it gives CASSAGFTDTQYF.

The chain has TRBV5-1 and TRBJ2-1; TRBD1 matches at 8 bases. The germline CDR1 and CDR2 sequences are SGHRS and YFSETQ. The CDR3 runs to 15 residues. The junction had 6 bases not matched to a gene; V was cut back by 1 base and J by 6 bases. CDR3: CASSLPGGYSNEQFF. The DNA for the CDR3 is TGCGCCAGCAGCTTGCCAGGGGGCTACTCCAATGAGCAGTTCTTC.

The rearrangement links TRBV11-2 to TRBJ1-1; possibly TRBD1 for D (5 bases). Trimming shortened V by 6 bases and J by 0 bases, and 17 bases separated the two germline ends. The CDR3 runs to 16 residues. Per the germline V gene, CDR1 is SGHAT and CDR2 is FQNNGV. CDR3 bases: TGTGCCAGCAGGTCCGGATGGGGCGGTATGAACACTGAAGCTTTCTTT. Its translation is CASRSGWGGMNTEAFF.

The chain couples TRBV10-3 to TRBJ2-5, with 8 bases that match TRBD1. The CDR3 is made up of 16 amino acids. Trimming removed 4 bases from V and 6 bases from J; junction bases left unmatched: 13. Looked up from germline, CDR1 is ENHRY and CDR2 is SYGVKD. CDR3 amino acids: CAISVDRDRLSKTQYF. The CDR3 region has the DNA TGTGCCATCAGTGTCGACCGGGACAGGTTATCGAAGACCCAGTACTTC.

The genes are TRBV7-2 and TRBJ2-2; 12 nucleotides align to TRBD2. The CDR3 is 17 residues long. Germline lookup yields CDR1 SGHTA and CDR2 FQGNSA. V trimming: 1 base; J trimming: 5 bases; junction bases outside the gene matches: 5. The CDR3 region is CASSLVASGGATGELFF. The CDR3 bases are TGTGCCAGCAGCTTAGTGGCTAGCGGGGGGGCTACCGGGGAGCTGTTTTTT.

This clone turned up a few times. The rearrangement uses TRBV10-3 and TRBJ2-7; 9 bases fit TRBD1. CDR1 and CDR2 from the germline V gene are ENHRY and SYGVKD. The CDR3 is made up of 13 amino acids. The V gene end was trimmed by 5 bases and the J gene end by 5 bases; junction bases not matched to a gene: 4. In DNA, the CDR3 is TGTGCCATCAGTCTTGGGGACAGGGACGAGCAGTACTTC. Protein: CAISLGDRDEQYF.